This TCR beta chain originates from a study of blood T cell repertoires in COVID-19. Germline V gene sequence: CDR1 SGDLS, CDR2 YYNGEE. V was cut by 4 bases and J by 0 bases, with 13 bases left in between. The CDR3 runs 16 residues. TCRdb's table, derived via immunoSEQ multiplex PCR, lists solely in-frame clones and lacks some. The table has more than 100,000 clones, about four fifths seen once. The TCR originated in a man aged 65 to 85 with acute or convalescent COVID-19. The chain couples TRBV9 to TRBJ1-4; D call uncertain. Source material: peripheral blood. The DNA for the CDR3 is TGTGCCAGCAGCCCGCCTGGGCAGTCAACTAATGAAAAACTGTTTTTT. Its protein is CASSPPGQSTNEKLFF.